This TCR beta chain was observed in a study of T cell responses to AZD1222 COVID-19 vaccine. Points from the study as a whole: At 160-218 and 743-854, vaccine-associated CD4 TCRs were dominant, and they spanned spike. Donors were mostly white British, more females; clonal diversity possibly underestimated.

Analyses pooled second doses at about 4 or about 12 weeks. Repertoires were generated with immunoSEQ multiplex PCR, while TCRdb's copy carries only in-frame clones and drops some. In the table there are about 94,000 clones, roughly 85% of which are singletons. In regard to this clone: The antigen is not known.

The sequencing used peripheral blood, collected 28 days after the second AZD1222 dose. The origin of this receptor is an adult who received the AZD1222 COVID-19 vaccine.

In DNA, the CDR3 is TGCGCCAGCAGCCTGGGGGACAGGGGGCGGATTGGCTACACCTTC. It specifies CASSLGDRGRIGYTF. The V call is TRBV5-1, the J call TRBJ1-2; 12 bases map to TRBD1. Germline trimming cut 4 bases from V and 7 bases from J; bases unmatched to any gene: 8. This CDR3 is built from 15 residues. Germline values: CDR1 SGHRS, CDR2 YFSETQ.